This record covers a single T cell receptor beta chain. The antigen remains undetermined. Germline V gene data show CDR1 as MNHNS and CDR2 as SASEGT. With 6 bases removed from V and 2 bases from J, the gap between germline ends came to 13 bases. The CDR3 runs to 14 residues. The time point is: week 35, safety follow-up. What each vaccine dose contained was 300 ug of mutant IDH1 20-mer peptide, accompanied by topical imiquimod. This sample was taken from a study of a mutant IDH1 vaccine in newly diagnosed glioma. Study background: With temozolomide cycles, or 4-6 weeks after radiotherapy alone, vaccination was started. V12 occurred at week 35 and V13 at week 47. Patients previously underwent radiotherapy, temozolomide, or both, and most underwent both.

Libraries were prepared by immunoSEQ multiplex PCR; TCRdb keeps only in-frame clonotypes and omits some of them. The profile shows around 70,000 clones, more than 85% of them singletons. This clonotype was sampled from a man younger than 40 with glioma. V usage is TRBV6-1 and J usage is TRBJ1-2, with a possible D match to TRBD1 (5 bases). The sample consisted of PBMCs, taken from a glioma patient whose treatment included an IDH1 peptide vaccine. The CDR3 nucleotides read TGTGCCAGCAGAGGGAGGGGATCGAACTATGGCTACACCTTC. It encodes CASRGRGSNYGYTF.